One and the same sample provided the 15 T cell receptor beta chains below, sequenced in a study of Tregs in tolerant kidney transplant recipients. The data were produced by immunoSEQ multiplex PCR, yet TCRdb's version contains in-frame clones alone and is incomplete. The table lists hundreds of thousands of clones, more than 65% of them singletons. Sequencing was performed on CD4+ T cells from blood. All receptors come from a human donor in good health.

The J gene is TRBJ1-1, the V gene TRBV2, with 8 bases lining up with TRBD1. Germline V gives CDR1 SNHLY, CDR2 FYNNEI. The length of the CDR3 is 14 residues. With V trimmed by 5 bases and J by 5 bases, 7 bases remained unmatched. CDR3 region: CASSFDRGRTEAFF. CDR3 bases: TGTGCCAGCAGTTTTGACAGGGGAAGAACTGAAGCTTTCTTT.

The chain employs TRBV18 and TRBJ2-1; 9 bases match TRBD1. The V gene's germline CDR1 is KGHSH and CDR2 LQKENI. The CDR3 runs to 16 residues. J was trimmed by 13 bases and V by 2 bases; bases with no gene match: 15. The CDR3 nucleotides read TGTGCCAGCTCACCAATTTTGACAGGGGGGACGGGACCACAGTTCTTC. Its translation is CASSPILTGGTGPQFF.

The chain combines TRBV19 with TRBJ2-5; D not resolved. This CDR3 is built from 15 residues. Trimming took off 0 bases at V and 5 bases at J, with 13 bases between the two ends. From germline, CDR1 is LNHDA and CDR2 SQIVND (reference sequence). The CDR3 sequence: CASSIDKSARETQYF. In nucleotides, the CDR3 is TGTGCCAGTAGTATAGATAAATCAGCGAGGGAGACCCAGTACTTC.

As concerns this clone: A junction boundary mismatches the germline segment, possibly from a read error. The V gene is TRBV19, the J gene TRBJ1-2, with 8 positions matching TRBD1. The CDR3 loop spans 16 amino acids. Germline V gives CDR1 LNHDA, CDR2 SQIVND (reference sequence). The CDR3: CARSIVATGERDGYTF. The CDR3 nucleotides read TGTGCCAGGAGTATAGTGGCGACAGGGGAAAGGGATGGCTACACCTTC.

The V gene is TRBV7-6, the J gene TRBJ2-7; D might be TRBD2 (7 bases). V lost 5 bases, J lost 4 bases, and 30 bases lay in between. There are 19 residues in the CDR3. CDR1 is SGHVS, CDR2 FNYEAQ, per germline. The CDR3, as DNA: TGTGCCAGCAGCAAAGGACAGATTCGGGGGGCGGGAGTTACTTACGAGCAGTACTTC. Translation gives CASSKGQIRGAGVTYEQYF.

The V gene is TRBV5-1, the J gene TRBJ2-1; 8 nucleotides agree with TRBD1. V shed 1 base, J shed 5 bases, and the junction held 2 bases outside the gene matches. The CDR3 has 14 residues. Germline values: CDR1 SGHRS, CDR2 YFSETQ. CDR3 sequence: CASSLMGQDNEQFF. The CDR3 DNA sequence: TGCGCCAGCAGCTTGATGGGACAGGACAATGAGCAGTTCTTC.

The CDR3 region has the DNA TGTGCCTGGGGGCTGGGACGGAACATGGGCTCAGATACGCAGTATTTT. Residues: CAWGLGRNMGSDTQYF. The chain links TRBV30 to TRBJ2-3; D is tentatively TRBD1 or TRBD2 (5 bases each). The length of the CDR3 is 16 residues. Germline CDR1 and CDR2: GTSNPN and SVGIG (reference sequence). V was shortened by 5 bases and J by 4 bases, with 22 bases between the two germline ends.

In DNA form, the CDR3 reads TGTGCCAGCACCCCTGGAGGGGGGCCGGGTATATATGAGCAGTTCTTC. Residues: CASTPGGGPGIYEQFF. The genes are TRBV2 and TRBJ2-1, with D perhaps TRBD1 or TRBD2 (6 bases each). V lost 7 bases, J lost 8 bases, and 24 bases lay in between. This CDR3 region has 16 residues. From germline, CDR1 is SNHLY and CDR2 FYNNEI.

This rearrangement joins TRBV7-3 to TRBJ1-1; weak D call: TRBD1 (5 bases). From germline, CDR1 is SGHTA and CDR2 FQGTGA. The length of the CDR3 is 14 residues. V lost 5 bases and J 7 bases, leaving 17 bases between the germline ends. The CDR3 DNA is TGTGCCAGCAGCAAAAACGGAGGGGCCGGTGAAGCTTTCTTT. This translates into CASSKNGGAGEAFF.

The rearrangement uses TRBV6-5 and TRBJ1-1; no clear D. CDR1 and CDR2 (germline): MNHEY, SVGAGI. The V and J ends lost 3 bases and 4 bases respectively, with 12 bases between them. The CDR3 spans 14 residues. CDR3 in amino acids: CASSYGWVSTEAFF. The CDR3 bases are TGTGCCAGCAGTTATGGGTGGGTGAGCACTGAAGCTTTCTTT.

The V call is TRBV5-6, the J call TRBJ2-5; a possible D gene is TRBD1 (6 bases). The germline CDR1 and CDR2 sequences are SGHDT and YYEEEE. V gave up 5 bases and J gave up 5 bases, with 19 bases separating them. The CDR3 covers 15 residues. The CDR3 nucleotides read TGTGCCAGCAGTCCCCGGTGGGGGCAGGGGGAGACCCAGTACTTC. It translates to CASSPRWGQGETQYF.

On this clone: The sample contains more than one DNA sequence encoding this CDR3. V gene TRBV2 combines with J gene TRBJ1-2, with 8 bases lining up with TRBD1. V shed 5 bases and J 3 bases; nucleotides not matched to a gene: 5. In germline, CDR1 is SNHLY, CDR2 FYNNEI. The CDR3 consists of 14 residues. This CDR3 reads CASSSQGADYGYTF. The CDR3 coding sequence is TGTGCCAGCAGTTCCCAGGGGGCTGACTATGGCTACACCTTC.

The gene calls are TRBV15 and TRBJ2-2, with D tentatively TRBD2 (6 bases). Germline-derived CDR1 and CDR2 are LNHNV and YYDKDF (reference sequence). This CDR3 region has 17 residues. The germline V and J ends were trimmed by 2 bases and 1 base, with 14 bases remaining between them. The CDR3 DNA sequence: TGTGCCACCAGCAGAACTCCGGGACTTAGGAACACCGGGGAGCTGTTTTTT. Its protein product is CATSRTPGLRNTGELFF. Full variable domain (rest looked up from reference TRBV15 and TRBJ2-2): DAMVIQNPRYQVTQFGKPVTLSCSQTLNHNVMYWYQQKSSQAPKLLFHYYDKDFNNEADTPDNFQSRRPNTSFCFLDIRSPGLGDTAMYLCATSRTPGLRNTGELFFGEGSRLTVL.

The sample holds one count of this clone. The V call is TRBV2, the J call TRBJ2-3; D is unclear. Between the trimmed V and J ends, which lost 6 bases and 4 bases, there was a span of 8 bases. The CDR3 has 12 residues. From germline, CDR1 is SNHLY and CDR2 FYNNEI. CDR3: CASRREADTQYF. DNA for the CDR3: TGTGCCAGCAGAAGAGAGGCAGATACGCAGTATTTT. Supplemented by reference TRBV2 and TRBJ2-3, the full variable domain reads EPEVTQTPSHQVTQMGQEVILRCVPISNHLYFYWYRQILGQKVEFLVSFYNNEISEKSEIFDDQFSVERPDGSNFTLKIRSTKLEDSAMYFCASRREADTQYFGPGTRLTVL.

This chain connects TRBV6-6 to TRBJ2-7; 12 positions agree with TRBD1. The germline CDR1 and CDR2 sequences are MNHNY and SVGAGI (reference sequence). The CDR3 consists of 15 residues. Trimming removed 6 bases from V and 3 bases from J; junction bases left unmatched: 6. For the CDR3, the DNA is TGTGCCAGCAGGGCGGGACAGGGGGCCGACTACGAGCAGTACTTC. Encoded protein: CASRAGQGADYEQYF.